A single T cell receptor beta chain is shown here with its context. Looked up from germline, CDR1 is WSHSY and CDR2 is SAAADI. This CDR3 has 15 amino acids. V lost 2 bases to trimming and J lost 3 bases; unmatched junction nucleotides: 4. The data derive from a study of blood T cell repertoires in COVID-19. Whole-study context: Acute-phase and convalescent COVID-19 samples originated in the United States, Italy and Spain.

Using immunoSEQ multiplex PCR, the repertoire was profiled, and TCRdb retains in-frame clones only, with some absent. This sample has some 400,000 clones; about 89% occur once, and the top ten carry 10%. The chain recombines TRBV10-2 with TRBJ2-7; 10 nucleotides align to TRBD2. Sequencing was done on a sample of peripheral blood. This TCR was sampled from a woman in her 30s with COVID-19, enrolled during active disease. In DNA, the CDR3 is TGCGCCAGCAGTGAGGCTAGCGGGAGTATCTACGAGCAGTACTTC. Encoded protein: CASSEASGSIYEQYF.